The 19 T cell receptor beta chains reported below all come from one sample, sequenced in a study of T cells in Graves' hyperthyroidism and ophthalmopathy. RNA transcripts were the template for amplifying TCR beta CDR3 regions. The HTBI primer set drove a first-round RT-PCR of the TCR CDR3. TCRdb re-called the multiplex PCR reads through MiXCR, storing one row per CDR3 protein. The sample records fewer than 450,000 distinct CDR3 sequences, approximately 18% being singletons. Material for sequencing was blood. The receptors derive from a man in his late teens or twenties with Graves' ophthalmopathy.

The CDR3 region is CASRSSTGGTGYTF. The CDR3 DNA reads as TGTGCCAGCAGGAGTTCGACAGGGGGGACTGGCTACACCTTC. This chain connects TRBV12-3 or TRBV12-4 to TRBJ1-2; 9 positions agree with TRBD1. This CDR3 comprises 14 residues. The V gene end was trimmed by 6 bases and the J gene end by 7 bases; junction bases not matched to a gene: 9.

In its sample, this clonotype was seen many times. V is TRBV27 and J is TRBJ2-1; D is unresolved. CDR1 is MNHEY, CDR2 SMNVEV, per germline (reference sequence). The CDR3 runs 16 residues. The V gene lost 4 bases and the J gene lost 10 bases, with 23 bases spanning the gap. CDR3 nucleotides: TGTGCCAGCAGTTCCTTTACCCCTCATAGCACCTTCGAGCAGTTCTTC. Protein sequence: CASSSFTPHSTFEQFF.

J is TRBJ1-2 and V is TRBV15; D may be TRBD1 (6 bases). CDR1 is LNHNV and CDR2 is YYDKDF in the germline V gene (reference sequence). The CDR3 totals 13 residues. Trimming took 4 bases from V and 5 from J, leaving 11 bases between them. The DNA for the CDR3 is TGTGCCACCAGCACGAACAGGGTTTATGGCTACACCTTC. Its translation: CATSTNRVYGYTF.

The chain is built from TRBV24-1 and TRBJ2-5; D not resolved. Germline loops: CDR1 KGHDR, CDR2 SFDVKD. The CDR3 extends over 12 amino acids. V gave up 4 bases and J gave up 7 bases, with 9 bases separating them. Here the CDR3 reads CATSDILRTQYF. CDR3 coding DNA: TGTGCCACCAGTGACATCCTCAGGACCCAGTACTTC.

This clonotype came up once. This chain links TRBV3-1 with TRBJ2-7; a possible D gene is TRBD1 (6 bases). The germline V gene has CDR1 LGHDT and CDR2 YNNKEL (reference sequence). This CDR3 spans 16 amino acids. The germline V and J ends were trimmed by 5 bases and 2 bases, with 19 bases remaining between them. The CDR3: CASSLIGGWDPYEQYF. The CDR3 coding sequence is TGTGCCAGCAGCTTAATAGGGGGTTGGGATCCCTACGAGCAGTACTTC.

This clonotype has at least ten counts. This rearrangement joins TRBV3-1 to TRBJ2-1; tentative D call: TRBD2 (5 bases). The CDR3 contains 13 residues. CDR1 and CDR2 (germline): LGHDT, YNNKEL (reference sequence). Between the trimmed V and J ends, which lost 0 bases and 15 bases, there was a span of 15 bases. The CDR3 DNA is TGTGCCAGCAGCCAAGATACGGACTCCGTGGGGTTCTTC. Translated, it gives CASSQDTDSVGFF.

This clonotype was counted at least ten times. The chain is built from TRBV6-1 and TRBJ1-2; maybe TRBD1 (5 bases). Germline V gene lookup returns CDR1 MNHNS and CDR2 SASEGT. The CDR3 runs 14 residues. V shed 5 bases and J shed 7 bases, with 17 bases lying between them. The CDR3 DNA is TGTGCCAGCAGTTTCTCCGGAGGGACGATTGGCTACACCTTC. Residues: CASSFSGGTIGYTF.

The J gene is TRBJ1-2, the V gene TRBV3-1, with 10 bases fitting TRBD1. There are 15 residues in the CDR3. Germline loops: CDR1 LGHDT, CDR2 YNNKEL (reference sequence). V was clipped by 4 bases and J by 5 bases; unmatched bases: 7. CDR3 protein: CASSRQGAESYGYTF. CDR3 bases: TGTGCCAGCAGCCGACAGGGGGCTGAGTCGTATGGCTACACCTTC.

This clonotype was observed a handful of times. The rearrangement joins TRBV7-9 to TRBJ1-2; 9 bases map to TRBD1. After removal of 4 bases from V and 4 bases from J, the junction contained 10 bases not matched to a gene. The CDR3 has 16 amino acids. CDR1 SEHNR and CDR2 FQNEAQ come from the germline V gene (reference sequence). In DNA, the CDR3 is TGTGCCAGCAGCTGGTCGGGGGACAGGGTGGGCTATGGCTACACCTTC. This codes for CASSWSGDRVGYGYTF. Full variable domain (remainder filled in from reference TRBV7-9 and TRBJ1-2): DTGVSQNPRHKITKRGQNVTFRCDPISEHNRLYWYRQTLGQGPEFLTYFQNEAQLEKSRLLSDRFSAERPKGSFSTLEIQRTEQGDSAMYLCASSWSGDRVGYGYTFGSGTRLTVV.

This clonotype was counted a few times. The J gene is TRBJ2-5, the V gene TRBV24-1, with 9 bases lining up with TRBD1. The germline V gene encodes CDR1 KGHDR and CDR2 SFDVKD. The CDR3 is 16 amino acids. The trim removed 2 bases at V and 5 bases at J, leaving 8 bases unmatched. CDR3 sequence reads: CATSDSSQGAEETQYF. The CDR3 region has the DNA TGTGCCACCAGTGATTCCTCACAGGGGGCGGAGGAGACCCAGTACTTC.

The V gene is TRBV19, the J gene TRBJ1-1; 8 positions match TRBD1. Germline V lookup: CDR1 LNHDA, CDR2 SQIVND (reference sequence). This CDR3 spans 16 amino acids. V trimming: 4 bases; J trimming: 4 bases; junction bases outside the gene matches: 11. The CDR3 DNA sequence: TGTGCCAGTAGTACCCCACAGGGGGTAGGGATCACTGAAGCTTTCTTT. It is translated as CASSTPQGVGITEAFF. Full variable domain (remainder filled in from reference TRBV19 and TRBJ1-1): DGGITQSPKYLFRKEGQNVTLSCEQNLNHDAMYWYRQDPGQGLRLIYYSQIVNDFQKGDIAEGYSVSREKKESFPLTVTSAQKNPTAFYLCASSTPQGVGITEAFFGQGTRLTVV.

The V gene is TRBV7-6, the J gene TRBJ1-3; a possible D gene is TRBD1 (5 bases). CDR3 size: 16 residues. Germline V gene sequence: CDR1 SGHVS, CDR2 FNYEAQ. Trimming shortened V by 2 bases and J by 0 bases, and 11 bases separated the two germline ends. The DNA of the CDR3 is TGTGCCAGCAGCTTATCCCAGGGACCCTCTGGAAACACCATATATTTT. Protein: CASSLSQGPSGNTIYF.

This clonotype was observed a handful of times. The chain is built from TRBV24-1 and TRBJ1-2; D gene unclear. V was shortened by 3 bases and J by 3 bases, with 13 bases between the two germline ends. This CDR3 is 15 amino acids long. Germline V gene data show CDR1 as KGHDR and CDR2 as SFDVKD. The DNA for the CDR3 is TGTGCCACCAGTGATGGGAATCCCCACTACTATGGCTACACCTTC. As protein: CATSDGNPHYYGYTF.

V and J are TRBV7-9 and TRBJ2-1; D possibly uses TRBD1 or TRBD2 (6 bases each). The CDR3 totals 17 residues. The ends were cut back, 5 bases at V and 0 bases at J, with 17 bases in the middle. Germline V lookup: CDR1 SEHNR, CDR2 FQNEAQ (reference sequence). CDR3 DNA sequence: TGTGCCAGCAGCCCCCTTGGAGGGGGGAGCTCCTACAATGAGCAGTTCTTC. Translated: CASSPLGGGSSYNEQFF.

This clonotype was seen at least ten times. V gene TRBV13 combines with J gene TRBJ2-7; the match to TRBD1 covers 7 bases. This CDR3 spans 14 amino acids. V lost 5 bases, J lost 1 base, and 5 bases stayed unmatched. Germline V gene sequence: CDR1 PRHDT, CDR2 FYEKMQ (reference sequence). The CDR3 reads CASSPYRGSYEQYF. Here the CDR3 DNA reads TGTGCCAGCAGCCCCTACAGGGGATCCTACGAGCAGTACTTC.

This sequence joins TRBV2 and TRBJ2-5, with D possibly being TRBD1 (6 bases). Trimming took off 5 bases at V and 0 bases at J, with 13 bases between the two ends. In germline, CDR1 is SNHLY, CDR2 FYNNEI. This CDR3 has 15 residues. CDR3 nucleotide sequence: TGTGCCAGCAGTCCGGGCAGGGGCCACCAAGAGACCCAGTACTTC. Protein sequence: CASSPGRGHQETQYF.

This clonotype was counted ten times or more. The gene calls are TRBV6-5 and TRBJ2-3; the D is unclear. The CDR3 runs to 16 residues. CDR1 is MNHEY and CDR2 is SVGAGI in the germline V gene. The V and J ends lost 2 bases and 1 base respectively, with 13 bases between them. The CDR3 region has the DNA TGTGCCAGCAGTTACCGGACGGCTACCGGCACAGATACGCAGTATTTT. It codes for CASSYRTATGTDTQYF.

There are many counts of this clonotype. The chain employs TRBV12-3 or TRBV12-4 and TRBJ1-5, with D uncertain. The CDR3 spans 14 residues. V lost 4 bases, J lost 0 bases, and 7 bases lay in between. CDR3 in amino acids: CASSYEGSNQPQHF. The CDR3 bases are TGTGCCAGCAGTTACGAGGGTAGCAATCAGCCCCAGCATTTT.

This clonotype was counted ten times or more. The chain is built from TRBV29-1 and TRBJ2-3; D remains unclear. CDR3 length: 13 amino acids. The germline V gene encodes CDR1 SQVTM and CDR2 ANQGSEA. V lost 5 bases, J lost 2 bases, and 11 bases lay in between. CDR3 amino acids: CSVRGRLTDTQYF. CDR3 coding DNA: TGCAGCGTTCGAGGCAGACTCACAGATACGCAGTATTTT.